The 27 T cell receptor beta chains given below trace back to one sample, sequenced in a study of T cells in localized non-small cell lung cancer. The protocol was immunoSEQ multiplex PCR, while the TCRdb copy is restricted to in-frame clones and leaves out a portion. The sample shows about 1,500 clones, less than 30% of them seen only once. This material consisted of normal lung tissue next to the tumor, taken before any cancer treatment. The receptors shown here come from a male donor older than 55 with stage I lung adenocarcinoma.

This clone was picked up a small number of times. The rearrangement links TRBV6-8 to TRBJ1-1, with TRBD1 matching 7 bases. This CDR3 contains 14 residues. With V trimmed by 2 bases and J by 3 bases, 3 bases remained unmatched. The germline CDR1 and CDR2 sequences are MNHGY and SAAAGT. CDR3 protein: CASSYRQGDTEAFF. CDR3 in DNA: TGTGCCAGCAGTTACCGGCAGGGGGACACTGAAGCTTTCTTT.

Sample share makes this clone medium-sized. The chain carries TRBV11-3 and TRBJ2-1; 9 bases are a match to TRBD2. Germline loops: CDR1 SGHNT, CDR2 YENEEA. The CDR3 is 18 residues long. Unmatched junction bases numbered 12, after V lost 1 base and J lost 5 bases. CDR3 protein: CASSLGLAVSVYNNEQFF. CDR3 DNA sequence: TGTGCCAGCAGCTTAGGACTAGCGGTCTCAGTTTATAACAATGAGCAGTTCTTC.

The chain has TRBV28 and TRBJ1-1; D is perhaps TRBD1 (5 bases). This CDR3 has 15 amino acids. Trimming left V 6 bases short and J 5 bases short, with 19 bases between. Per the germline V gene, CDR1 is MDHEN and CDR2 is SYDVKM. CDR3 DNA: TGTGCCAGCAGACTACCCCAGGGCCCGAGGACTGAAGCTTTCTTT. This codes for CASRLPQGPRTEAFF.

The gene calls are TRBV28 and TRBJ1-2; D is perhaps TRBD1 (5 bases). The CDR3 has 13 amino acids. Trimming removed 5 bases at V and 2 bases at J, with 9 bases between. CDR1 is MDHEN, CDR2 SYDVKM, per germline. For the CDR3, the DNA is TGTGCCAGCAGTACGGGACCCAACTATGGCTACACCTTC. Its translation: CASSTGPNYGYTF.

V is TRBV29-1 and J is TRBJ2-3; D might be TRBD2 (6 bases). Looked up from germline, CDR1 is SQVTM and CDR2 is ANQGSEA. Trimming stripped 4 bases from V and 6 bases from J, with 11 bases between. The CDR3 has 12 amino acids. In nucleotides, the CDR3 is TGCAGCGTTGCCGGGAGTGGGGATACGCAGTATTTT. This codes for CSVAGSGDTQYF.

The V gene is TRBV18, the J gene TRBJ1-5; TRBD1 aligns across 9 bases. Per the germline V gene, CDR1 is KGHSH and CDR2 is LQKENI. Germline trimming cut 3 bases from V and 5 bases from J; bases unmatched to any gene: 5. This CDR3 has 15 amino acids. DNA for the CDR3: TGTGCCAGCTCACCCAGGACAGGGGCGGATCAGCCCCAGCATTTT. Its translation is CASSPRTGADQPQHF. The full variable domain, its missing parts supplied by reference TRBV18 and TRBJ1-5, is NAGVMQNPRHLVRRRGQEARLRCSPMKGHSHVYWYRQLPEEGLKFMVYLQKENIIDESGMPKERFSAEFPKEGPSILRIQQVVRGDSAAYFCASSPRTGADQPQHFGDGTRLSIL.

V and J are TRBV28 and TRBJ2-1, with 13 bases matching TRBD2. With 5 bases clipped from V and 1 base from J, the junction kept 14 bases outside the gene matches. CDR3 length: 20 amino acids. Germline V gives CDR1 MDHEN, CDR2 SYDVKM. CDR3 region: CASSQWGTGTSGISYNEQFF. The CDR3 DNA sequence: TGTGCCAGCAGTCAGTGGGGGACCGGGACTAGCGGGATTTCCTACAATGAGCAGTTCTTC.

Only a few counts were recorded for this clone. The chain has TRBV19 and TRBJ1-1; maybe TRBD1 (5 bases). Germline assignment: CDR1 LNHDA and CDR2 SQIVND (reference sequence). V lost 3 bases, J lost 4 bases, and 12 bases lay in between. The CDR3 spans 14 residues. The CDR3 sequence: CASSMGLFATEAFF. The CDR3 DNA is TGTGCCAGTAGTATGGGGCTATTTGCCACTGAAGCTTTCTTT.

A few counts support this clone. The V and J genes are TRBV28 and TRBJ2-5, with D perhaps TRBD1 or TRBD2 (5 bases each). V was cut by 7 bases and J by 2 bases, with 23 bases left in between. The CDR3 length is 17 residues. The germline gives CDR1 MDHEN, CDR2 SYDVKM. DNA of the CDR3: TGTGCCAGCACTACTACGCCCAGGGTTGAGGGACAAGAGACCCAGTACTTC. This translates into CASTTTPRVEGQETQYF.

In its sample, this clone is medium-sized (0.01 to 0.1%). The genes are TRBV11-3 and TRBJ2-7; 8 positions agree with TRBD2. The CDR3 loop spans 15 amino acids. J was trimmed by 4 bases and V by 3 bases; bases with no gene match: 8. The germline V gene encodes CDR1 SGHNT and CDR2 YENEEA. CDR3 loop: CASSLGTGGLYEQYF. The CDR3 nucleotides read TGTGCCAGCAGCTTGGGGACGGGGGGGCTTTACGAGCAGTACTTC.

The rearrangement links TRBV1 to TRBJ2-7; the listed D gene, TRBD1, was not tested against the DNA. TRBV1 is a pseudogene. This CDR3 contains 15 residues. The chain's CDR3 is CASSQGVGTVYEQYF. In DNA, the CDR3 is TGCGCCAGCAGCCAAGGGGTAGGGACAGTCTACGAGCAGTACTTC.

The chain recombines TRBV19 with TRBJ2-1; D is unclear. Trimming pared 3 bases from V and 8 bases from J, leaving 8 bases between. This CDR3 comprises 12 residues. Germline V gives CDR1 LNHDA, CDR2 SQIVND (reference sequence). CDR3 amino acids: CASSIFRHEQFF. CDR3 in DNA: TGTGCCAGTAGTATTTTCAGGCATGAGCAGTTCTTC.

Only a few counts were recorded for this clone. This rearrangement joins TRBV6-9 to TRBJ2-7; weak D call: TRBD2 (6 bases). Trimming cost V 6 bases and J 4 bases, with 19 bases left between them. Germline CDR1 MNHGY, CDR2 SVAAGI. CDR3 length: 15 amino acids. The CDR3 here is CASSRQGLGGYEQYF. CDR3 sequence (DNA): TGTGCCAGCAGCCGTCAGGGACTCGGTGGGTACGAGCAGTACTTC.

The chain employs TRBV11-3 and TRBJ2-3; 8 bases match TRBD2. This CDR3 region has 17 residues. Germline V CDR1 and CDR2: SGHNT, YENEEA. Trimming removed 5 bases from V and 1 base from J; junction bases left unmatched: 11. CDR3 sequence reads: CASSLSLQAGGTDTQYF. The CDR3 DNA reads as TGTGCCAGCAGCCTATCCCTCCAAGCGGGAGGCACAGATACGCAGTATTTT.

This clone is medium-sized in the sample. The rearrangement uses TRBV6-8 and TRBJ1-4, with D maybe TRBD1 (5 bases). CDR1 is MNHGY and CDR2 is SAAAGT in the germline V gene. V lost 11 bases, J lost 7 bases, and 17 bases lay in between. CDR3 size: 13 residues. CDR3 coding DNA: TGTGCCGCCAACGGGGGGTATGGTGAAAAACTGTTTTTT. Residues: CAANGGYGEKLFF.

In its sample, this clone is large. The J gene is TRBJ1-2, the V gene TRBV6-8, with 7 bases matching TRBD1. The CDR3 is made up of 15 amino acids. V gave up 5 bases and J gave up 4 bases; unmatched junction bases: 10. Germline V gene sequence: CDR1 MNHGY, CDR2 SAAAGT. Here the CDR3 reads CASSDTSQGIYGYTF. In DNA form, the CDR3 reads TGTGCCAGCAGTGACACATCACAGGGGATCTATGGCTACACCTTC.

This clone was found a few times. This sequence joins TRBV9 and TRBJ2-7; no reliable D call. Per germline, CDR1 SGDLS and CDR2 YYNGEE. CDR3 length equals 14 residues. V lost 5 bases, J lost 0 bases, and 12 bases lay in between. CDR3 coding DNA: TGTGCCAGCAGTGAAGCAGGTAGCTCCTACGAGCAGTACTTC. Amino acids: CASSEAGSSYEQYF.

The CDR3 coding sequence is TGTGCCAGCAGTTACGGGGCACACAACTACGAGCAGTACTTC. This sequence encodes CASSYGAHNYEQYF. This chain links TRBV6-8 with TRBJ2-7; a weak D match, TRBD1 (5 bases). This CDR3 is 14 amino acids long. Germline CDR1 reads MNHGY; CDR2 reads SAAAGT. Trimming stripped 2 bases from V and 3 bases from J, with 11 bases between.

This clone is categorized as large. The V and J genes are TRBV9 and TRBJ2-1, with 10 positions matching TRBD2. The V segment lost 3 bases and the J segment 2 bases; nucleotides outside the gene matches: 2. Germline V gives CDR1 SGDLS, CDR2 YYNGEE. The CDR3 has 15 residues. The CDR3 protein is CASSASGSTYNEQFF. The CDR3 region has the DNA TGTGCCAGCAGCGCTAGCGGGAGTACCTACAATGAGCAGTTCTTC.

This clone has a handful of counts. This chain connects TRBV10-3 to TRBJ2-7; 9 bases line up with TRBD2. V shed 10 bases, J shed 2 bases, and the junction held 9 bases outside the gene matches. CDR3 length equals 14 residues. CDR1 is ENHRY and CDR2 is SYGVKD in the germline V gene. Written as DNA, the CDR3 is TGTGCCAGTTCACCCGCGGGGGGGGCCTACGAGCAGTACTTC. Translated: CASSPAGGAYEQYF.

The J gene is TRBJ1-2, the V gene TRBV11-3; 10 nucleotides match TRBD1. Germline V gene sequence: CDR1 SGHNT, CDR2 YENEEA. The CDR3 covers 19 residues. V was clipped by 0 bases and J by 0 bases; unmatched bases: 10. CDR3 loop: CASSLDGRTGGGANYGYTF. The CDR3 coding sequence is TGTGCCAGCAGCTTAGATGGGAGGACAGGGGGGGGAGCTAACTATGGCTACACCTTC.

The chain combines TRBV6-1 with TRBJ2-3; D remains ambiguous. CDR3 length equals 15 residues. Germline CDR1 MNHNS, CDR2 SASEGT. Trimming pared 1 base from V and 0 bases from J, leaving 8 bases between. The CDR3: CASSEENFSTDTQYF. CDR3 DNA sequence: TGTGCCAGCAGTGAAGAGAACTTTAGCACAGATACGCAGTATTTT.

The CDR3 reads CASRAGRQGGPDTQYF. Here the CDR3 DNA reads TGTGCCAGCAGAGCTGGGAGGCAGGGAGGTCCTGATACGCAGTATTTT. The chain links TRBV11-3 to TRBJ2-3; possible D gene TRBD2, 6 bases. Germline assignment: CDR1 SGHNT and CDR2 YENEEA. The CDR3 totals 16 residues. Trimming took 6 bases from V and 6 from J, leaving 22 bases between them.

This clone was observed a handful of times. This chain connects TRBV5-1 to TRBJ2-7; 7 bases are shared with TRBD1. Germline CDR1 and CDR2: SGHRS and YFSETQ. Trimming cost V 0 bases and J 0 bases; bases outside gene matches: 0. The CDR3 has 14 residues. The CDR3 coding sequence is TGCGCCAGCAGCTTGGGGGACAGCTCCTACGAGCAGTACTTC. Translating it yields CASSLGDSSYEQYF.

This clone came up a few times. The rearrangement links TRBV6-8 to TRBJ2-2; D not resolved. CDR3 length: 15 residues. CDR1 is MNHGY and CDR2 is SAAAGT in the germline V gene. V gave up 5 bases and J gave up 1 base, with 11 bases separating them. The CDR3 protein is CASSDNGENTGELFF. The CDR3 nucleotides read TGTGCCAGCAGTGACAATGGTGAGAACACCGGGGAGCTGTTTTTT.

The DNA of the CDR3 is TGTGCCAGCAGGACCACAGGGGGCAATCAGCCCCAGCATTTT. It yields the protein CASRTTGGNQPQHF. J is TRBJ1-5 and V is TRBV28, with 7 bases identical to TRBD1. V was pared by 6 bases and J by 2 bases, with 4 bases of the junction left unmatched. Germline loops: CDR1 MDHEN, CDR2 SYDVKM. The CDR3 is 14 residues long.

The table lists this clone with a few counts. The genes are TRBV6-8 and TRBJ1-2; a weak D match, TRBD1 (5 bases). There are 14 residues in the CDR3. Trimming left V 5 bases short and J 3 bases short, with 13 bases between. Germline V gene data show CDR1 as MNHGY and CDR2 as SAAAGT. The CDR3 protein is CASSRTGTDYGYTF. The CDR3 DNA reads as TGTGCCAGCAGTCGGACCGGGACTGACTATGGCTACACCTTC.